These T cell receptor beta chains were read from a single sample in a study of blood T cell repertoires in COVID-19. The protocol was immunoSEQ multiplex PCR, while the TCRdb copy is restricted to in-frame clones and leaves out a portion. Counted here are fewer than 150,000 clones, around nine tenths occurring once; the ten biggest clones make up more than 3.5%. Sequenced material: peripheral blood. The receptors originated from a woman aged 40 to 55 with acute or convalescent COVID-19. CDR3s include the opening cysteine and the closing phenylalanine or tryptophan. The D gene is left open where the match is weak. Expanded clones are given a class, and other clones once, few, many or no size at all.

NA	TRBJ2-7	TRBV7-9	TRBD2	CASSDPSGSPLEQYF	TGTGCCAGCAGCGACCCTAGCGGGAGTCCGCTCGAGCAGTACTTC
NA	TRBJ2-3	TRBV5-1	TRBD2	CASSTGGGRGRYTQYF	TGCGCCAGCAGCACAGGCGGCGGGCGGGGGAGGTACACGCAGTATTTT
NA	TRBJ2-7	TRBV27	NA	CASSYQGIERTYEQYF	TGTGCCAGCAGTTATCAGGGGATCGAGCGGACCTACGAGCAGTACTTC
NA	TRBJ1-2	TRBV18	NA	CASSHRAVDYGYTF	TGTGCCAGCTCCCACAGGGCAGTCGACTATGGCTACACCTTC
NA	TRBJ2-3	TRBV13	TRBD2	CASSSGLAGVPPDTQYF	TGTGCCAGCAGCTCGGGACTAGCGGGGGTTCCCCCGGATACGCAGTATTTT
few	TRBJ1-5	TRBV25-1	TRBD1	CASSGDSYQPQHF	TGTGCCAGCAGTGGGGACAGTTATCAGCCCCAGCATTTT
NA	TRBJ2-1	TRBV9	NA	CASSVAQARPSYNEQFF	TGTGCCAGCAGCGTAGCCCAGGCCCGCCCCTCCTACAATGAGCAGTTCTTC
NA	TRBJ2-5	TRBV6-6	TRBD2	CASSYNGRVGETQYF	TGTGCCAGCAGTTACAACGGGAGGGTCGGAGAGACCCAGTACTTC
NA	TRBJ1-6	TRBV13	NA	CASSPRRGSPLHF	TGTGCCAGCAGCCCCAGACGGGGTTCACCCCTCCACTTT
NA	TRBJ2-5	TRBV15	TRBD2	CATRPHGLAGEETQYF	TGTGCCACCAGACCTCACGGACTAGCGGGGGAAGAGACCCAGTACTTC
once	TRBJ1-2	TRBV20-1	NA	CSASYRGANYGYTF	TGCAGTGCTAGTTATAGGGGCGCGAACTATGGCTACACCTTC
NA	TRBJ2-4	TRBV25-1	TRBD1	CASSKGQVGLTKNIQYF	TGTGCCAGCAGTAAGGGACAGGTTGGGCTTACCAAAAACATTCAGTACTTC
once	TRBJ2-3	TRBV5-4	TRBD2	CASSHGTSGGVAADTQYF	TGTGCCAGCAGCCACGGGACTAGCGGGGGGGTAGCTGCAGATACGCAGTATTTT
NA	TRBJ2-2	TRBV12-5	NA	CASGPVGLFWELFF	TGTGCTAGTGGTCCGGTGGGGCTTTTTTGGGAGCTGTTTTTT
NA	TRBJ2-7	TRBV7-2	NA	CASRRQLGYEQYF	TGTGCCAGCAGACGACAGTTGGGCTACGAGCAGTACTTC
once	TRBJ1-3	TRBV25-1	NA	CASSPKGAGNTIYF	TGTGCCAGCAGCCCGAAGGGGGCTGGAAACACCATATATTTT
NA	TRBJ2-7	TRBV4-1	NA	CASSQVLSGTYEQYF	TGCGCCAGCAGCCAAGTCCTTTCGGGGACCTACGAGCAGTACTTC
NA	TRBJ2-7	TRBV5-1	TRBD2	CASSPASGSLSSYEQYF	TGCGCCAGCAGTCCAGCTAGCGGGAGCCTTAGCTCCTACGAGCAGTACTTC
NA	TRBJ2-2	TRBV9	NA	CASSVGTLDAGELFF	TGTGCCAGCAGCGTAGGGACACTGGACGCCGGGGAGCTGTTTTTT
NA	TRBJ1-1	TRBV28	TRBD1	CASSLTGGFKAFF	TGTGCCAGCAGTTTGACAGGGGGCTTTAAAGCTTTCTTT
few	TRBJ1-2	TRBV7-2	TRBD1	CASSLRQGYGYTF	TGTGCCAGCAGCCTCCGACAGGGCTATGGCTACACCTTC
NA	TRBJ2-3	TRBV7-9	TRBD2	CASSFLAGGTDTQYF	TGTGCCAGCAGCTTCTTAGCGGGGGGCACAGATACGCAGTATTTT
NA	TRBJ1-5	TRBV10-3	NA	CAISESRAPQPQHF	TGTGCCATCAGTGAGAGCAGGGCTCCCCAGCCCCAGCATTTT
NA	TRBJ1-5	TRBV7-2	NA	CASSLVAGGNQPQHF	TGTGCCAGCAGCTTAGTGGCAGGGGGCAATCAGCCCCAGCATTTT
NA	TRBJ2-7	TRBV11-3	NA	CASSLGGQYEQYF	TGTGCCAGCAGCTTGGGGGGGCAGTACGAGCAGTACTTC